Below, 3 T cell receptor beta chains from the same sample are listed, as sequenced in a study of breast tumors, draining lymph nodes, adjacent tissues (dated by TCRdb to 2016 to 2018). The lymph node samples were taken from the axillary draining lymph nodes of breast cancer patients. Library generation was performed with multiplex PCR. Sequenced on an Illumina HiSeq 2000. The public reads were reanalyzed by TCRdb: fastp trimming at Q25, MiXCR alignment, in-frame beta chains only. Every distinct CDR3 protein forms one entry, paired with its most common genes and DNA. The sample table contains over 100,000 distinct CDR3 sequences; only one count was recorded for approximately 20% of them. Just over 2.5% of the sample is held by the ten biggest clonotypes. Specimen: axillary lymph node tissue. These receptors were collected from a female donor with breast cancer. Some clones in this sample may be carry-over from other donors' samples.

This clonotype was seen repeatedly, ten times or more. CDR3: CASGIPSGNTIYF. CDR3 in DNA: TGTGCCAGCGGCATCCCCTCTGGAAACACCATATATTTT. The chain joins TRBV7-9 to TRBJ1-3; no firm D call. Trimming took off 8 bases at V and 0 bases at J, with 8 bases between the two ends. In germline, CDR1 is SEHNR, CDR2 FQNEAQ (reference sequence). CDR3 length: 13 amino acids. The entire variable domain, with the rest obtained from reference TRBV7-9 and TRBJ1-3, is as follows: DTGVSQNPRHKITKRGQNVTFRCDPISEHNRLYWYRQTLGQGPEFLTYFQNEAQLEKSRLLSDRFSAERPKGSFSTLEIQRTEQGDSAMYLCASGIPSGNTIYFGEGSWLTVV.

This clonotype was picked up many times. The CDR3 here is CSAITGTGAYEQYF. The CDR3 nucleotides read TGCAGTGCAATCACCGGGACAGGGGCCTACGAGCAGTACTTC. This chain uses TRBV20-1 with TRBJ2-7; 10 bases are shared with TRBD1. Per the germline V gene, CDR1 is DFQATT and CDR2 is SNEGSKA (reference sequence). The trim removed 6 bases at V and 2 bases at J, leaving 7 bases unmatched. The CDR3 totals 14 residues.

The rearrangement joins TRBV3-1 to TRBJ2-5, with 11 bases that match TRBD2. With 4 bases clipped from V and 4 bases from J, the junction kept 14 bases outside the gene matches. Germline lookup yields CDR1 LGHDT and CDR2 YNNKEL (reference sequence). The CDR3 consists of 18 residues. Written as DNA, the CDR3 is TGTGCCAGCAGCCCCGAATTAGCGGGAGGGCCGGGGGGAGAGACCCAGTACTTC. Translated: CASSPELAGGPGGETQYF.